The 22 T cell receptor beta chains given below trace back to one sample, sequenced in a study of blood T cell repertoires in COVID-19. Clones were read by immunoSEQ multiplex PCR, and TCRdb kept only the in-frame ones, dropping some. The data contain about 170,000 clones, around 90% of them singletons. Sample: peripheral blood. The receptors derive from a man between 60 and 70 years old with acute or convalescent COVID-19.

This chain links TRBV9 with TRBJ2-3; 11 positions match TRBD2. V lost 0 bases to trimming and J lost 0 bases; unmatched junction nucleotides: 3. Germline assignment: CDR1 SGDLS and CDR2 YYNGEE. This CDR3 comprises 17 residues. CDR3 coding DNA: TGTGCCAGCAGCGTAGGGGCTAGCGGGAGGAGCACAGATACGCAGTATTTT. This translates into CASSVGASGRSTDTQYF.

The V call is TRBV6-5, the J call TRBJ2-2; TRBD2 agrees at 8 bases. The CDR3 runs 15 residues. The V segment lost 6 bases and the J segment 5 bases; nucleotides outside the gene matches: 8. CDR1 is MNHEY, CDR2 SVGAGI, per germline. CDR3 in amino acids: CASSKAAGGTGELFF. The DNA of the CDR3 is TGTGCCAGCAGCAAAGCGGCGGGGGGAACCGGGGAGCTGTTTTTT.

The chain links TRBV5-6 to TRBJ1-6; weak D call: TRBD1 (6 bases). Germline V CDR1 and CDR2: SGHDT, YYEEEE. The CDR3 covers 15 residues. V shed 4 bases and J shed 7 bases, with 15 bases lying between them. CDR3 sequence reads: CASSTIGGDNSPLHF. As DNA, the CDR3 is TGTGCCAGCAGCACAATAGGGGGGGACAATTCACCCCTCCACTTT.

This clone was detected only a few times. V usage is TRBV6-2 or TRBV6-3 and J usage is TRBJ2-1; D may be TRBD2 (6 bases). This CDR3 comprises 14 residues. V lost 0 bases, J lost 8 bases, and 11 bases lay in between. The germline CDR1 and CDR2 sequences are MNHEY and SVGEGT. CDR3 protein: CASSYSRGNHEQFF. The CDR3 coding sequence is TGTGCCAGCAGTTACTCTCGCGGGAATCATGAGCAGTTCTTC.

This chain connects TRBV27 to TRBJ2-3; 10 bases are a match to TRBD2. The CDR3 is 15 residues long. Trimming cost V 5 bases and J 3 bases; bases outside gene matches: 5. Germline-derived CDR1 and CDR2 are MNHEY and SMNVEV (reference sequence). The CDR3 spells CASSVQRGGTDTQYF. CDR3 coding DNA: TGTGCCAGCAGTGTCCAGCGGGGGGGTACAGATACGCAGTATTTT.

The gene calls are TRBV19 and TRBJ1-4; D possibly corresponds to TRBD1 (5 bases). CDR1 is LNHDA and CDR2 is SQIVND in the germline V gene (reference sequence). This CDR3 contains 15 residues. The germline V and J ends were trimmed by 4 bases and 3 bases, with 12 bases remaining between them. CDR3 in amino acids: CASSSTGEPNEKLFF. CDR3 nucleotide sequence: TGTGCCAGTAGTAGCACAGGTGAACCTAATGAAAAACTGTTTTTT.

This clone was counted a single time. The CDR3 region is CASSSRPVGQGSSGNTIYF. The CDR3 nucleotides read TGCGCCAGCAGCTCCCGCCCCGTGGGACAGGGGAGCTCTGGAAACACCATATATTTT. V usage is TRBV5-1 and J usage is TRBJ1-3, with 10 bases identical to TRBD1. V lost 3 bases and J lost 0; bases outside the gene matches: 12. Germline-derived CDR1 and CDR2 are SGHRS and YFSETQ. The CDR3 has 19 residues. The variable domain in full, completed from reference TRBV5-1 and TRBJ1-3, reads KAGVTQTPRYLIKTRGQQVTLSCSPISGHRSVSWYQQTPGQGLQFLFEYFSETQRNKGNFPGRFSGRQFSNSRSEMNVSTLELGDSALYLCASSSRPVGQGSSGNTIYFGEGSWLTVV.

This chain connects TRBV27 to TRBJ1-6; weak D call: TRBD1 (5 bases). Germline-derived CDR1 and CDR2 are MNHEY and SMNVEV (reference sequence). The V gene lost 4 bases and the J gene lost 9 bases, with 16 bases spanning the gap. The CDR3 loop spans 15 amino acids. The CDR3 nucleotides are TGTGCCAGCAGTTCCTTAACAGGCGGCCTTTCACCCCTCCACTTT. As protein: CASSSLTGGLSPLHF.

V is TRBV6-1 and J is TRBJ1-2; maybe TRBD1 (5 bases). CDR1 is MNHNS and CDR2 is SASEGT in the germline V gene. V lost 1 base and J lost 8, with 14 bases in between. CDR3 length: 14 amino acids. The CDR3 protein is CASSEVTGLWGYTF. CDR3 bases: TGTGCCAGCAGTGAAGTTACAGGCCTGTGGGGCTACACCTTC.

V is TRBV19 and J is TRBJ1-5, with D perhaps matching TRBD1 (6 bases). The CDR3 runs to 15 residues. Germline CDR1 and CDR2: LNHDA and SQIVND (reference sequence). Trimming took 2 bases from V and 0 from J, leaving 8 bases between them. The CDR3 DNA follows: TGTGCCAGTAGTATAATGACAGGTAGCAATCAGCCCCAGCATTTT. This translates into CASSIMTGSNQPQHF.

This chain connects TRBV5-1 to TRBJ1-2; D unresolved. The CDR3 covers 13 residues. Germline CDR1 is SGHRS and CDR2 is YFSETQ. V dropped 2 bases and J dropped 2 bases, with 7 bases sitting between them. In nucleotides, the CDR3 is TGCGCCAGCAGCTTATTCACAAACTATGGCTACACCTTC. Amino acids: CASSLFTNYGYTF.

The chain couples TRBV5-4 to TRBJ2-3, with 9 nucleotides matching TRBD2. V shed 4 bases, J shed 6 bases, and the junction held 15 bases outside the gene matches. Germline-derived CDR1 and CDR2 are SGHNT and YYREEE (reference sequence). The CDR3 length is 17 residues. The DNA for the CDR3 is TGTGCCAGCAGCGCCCGGGTACGTCTAGCGGGGACGGATACGCAGTATTTT. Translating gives CASSARVRLAGTDTQYF.

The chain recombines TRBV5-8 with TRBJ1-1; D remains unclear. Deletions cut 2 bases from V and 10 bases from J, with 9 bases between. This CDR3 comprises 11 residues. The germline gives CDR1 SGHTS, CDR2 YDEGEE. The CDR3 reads CASSFLVAAFF. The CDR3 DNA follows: TGTGCCAGCAGCTTTTTAGTCGCAGCTTTCTTT.

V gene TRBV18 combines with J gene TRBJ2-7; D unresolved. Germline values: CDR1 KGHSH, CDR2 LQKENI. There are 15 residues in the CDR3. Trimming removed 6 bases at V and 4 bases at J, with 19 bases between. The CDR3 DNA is TGTGCCAGCTCGCCGACGAGCGATCCCTTTTACGAGCAGTACTTC. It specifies CASSPTSDPFYEQYF. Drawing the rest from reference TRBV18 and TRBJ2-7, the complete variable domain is NAGVMQNPRHLVRRRGQEARLRCSPMKGHSHVYWYRQLPEEGLKFMVYLQKENIIDESGMPKERFSAEFPKEGPSILRIQQVVRGDSAAYFCASSPTSDPFYEQYFGPGTRLTVT.

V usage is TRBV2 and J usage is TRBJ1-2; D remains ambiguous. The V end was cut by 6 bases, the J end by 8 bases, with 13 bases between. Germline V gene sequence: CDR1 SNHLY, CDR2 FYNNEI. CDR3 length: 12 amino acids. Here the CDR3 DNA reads TGTGCCAGCAGGCCAGGATTATCGGGCTACACCTTC. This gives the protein CASRPGLSGYTF.

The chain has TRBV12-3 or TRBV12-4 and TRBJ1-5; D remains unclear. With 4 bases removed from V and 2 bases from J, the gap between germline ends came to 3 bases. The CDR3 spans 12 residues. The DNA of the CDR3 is TGTGCCAGCAGTTCCGGCAATCAGCCCCAGCATTTT. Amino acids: CASSSGNQPQHF.

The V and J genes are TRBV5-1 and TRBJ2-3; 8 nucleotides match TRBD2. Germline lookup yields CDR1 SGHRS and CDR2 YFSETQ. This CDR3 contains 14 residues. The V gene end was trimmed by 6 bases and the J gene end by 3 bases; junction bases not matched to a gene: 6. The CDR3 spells CASTAGGPTDTQYF. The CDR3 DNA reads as TGCGCCAGCACTGCGGGAGGACCGACAGATACGCAGTATTTT.

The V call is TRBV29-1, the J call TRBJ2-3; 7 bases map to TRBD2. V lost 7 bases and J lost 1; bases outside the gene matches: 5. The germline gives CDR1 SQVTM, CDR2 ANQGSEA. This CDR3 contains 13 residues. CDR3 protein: CSAGLGGTDTQYF. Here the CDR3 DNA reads TGCAGCGCCGGACTAGGGGGCACAGATACGCAGTATTTT.

The CDR3 DNA sequence: TGTGCCAGCAGCTGGGGACAGGCCGATATCGATGAGCAGTTCTTC. Protein: CASSWGQADIDEQFF. The chain links TRBV7-3 to TRBJ2-1, with 8 bases aligning to TRBD1. With V trimmed by 4 bases and J by 8 bases, 10 bases remained unmatched. Germline CDR1 reads SGHTA; CDR2 reads FQGTGA. The CDR3 contains 15 residues.

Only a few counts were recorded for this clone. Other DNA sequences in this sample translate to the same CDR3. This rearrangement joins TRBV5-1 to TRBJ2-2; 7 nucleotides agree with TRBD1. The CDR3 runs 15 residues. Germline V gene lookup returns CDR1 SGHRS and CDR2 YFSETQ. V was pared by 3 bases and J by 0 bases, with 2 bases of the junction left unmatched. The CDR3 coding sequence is TGCGCCAGCAGCTCTGACAGGGCGAACACCGGGGAGCTGTTTTTT. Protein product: CASSSDRANTGELFF.

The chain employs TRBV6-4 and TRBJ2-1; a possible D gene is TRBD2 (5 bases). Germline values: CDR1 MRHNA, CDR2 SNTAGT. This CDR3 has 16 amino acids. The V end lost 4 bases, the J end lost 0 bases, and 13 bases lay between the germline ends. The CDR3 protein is CASSGLPSGSYNEQFF. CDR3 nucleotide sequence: TGTGCCAGCAGTGGCCTTCCGAGCGGCTCCTACAATGAGCAGTTCTTC.

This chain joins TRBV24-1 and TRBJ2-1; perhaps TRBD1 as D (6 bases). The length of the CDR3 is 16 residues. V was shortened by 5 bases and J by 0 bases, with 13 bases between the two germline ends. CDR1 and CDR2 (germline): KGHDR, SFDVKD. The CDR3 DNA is TGTGCCACCAGTGCCGCCAGGGGCTCCTCCTACAATGAGCAGTTCTTC. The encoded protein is CATSAARGSSYNEQFF.